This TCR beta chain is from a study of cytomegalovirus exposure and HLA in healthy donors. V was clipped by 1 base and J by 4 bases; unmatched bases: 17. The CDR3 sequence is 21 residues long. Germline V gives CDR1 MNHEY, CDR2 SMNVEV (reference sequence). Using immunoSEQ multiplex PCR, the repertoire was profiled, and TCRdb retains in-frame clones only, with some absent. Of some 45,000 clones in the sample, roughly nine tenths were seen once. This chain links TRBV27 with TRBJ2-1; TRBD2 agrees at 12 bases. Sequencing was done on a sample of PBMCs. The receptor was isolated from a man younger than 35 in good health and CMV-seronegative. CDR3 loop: CASSLYFVPGLAGALYNEQFF. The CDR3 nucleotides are TGTGCCAGCAGTTTATACTTCGTCCCGGGACTAGCGGGTGCGCTATACAATGAGCAGTTCTTC.